Each of the 23 T cell receptor beta chains below was sequenced from the same sample in a study of tumor and adjacent non-tumor tissue in lung cancer. Three rounds of nested PCR, following a modified ARM-PCR protocol, produced the TCRbeta library. One entry per CDR3 protein results from TCRdb running MiXCR on the multiplex PCR reads. The sample lists roughly 75,000 distinct CDR3 sequences; 77% were seen once. No cell sorting was done before RNA was extracted from the tissue. Sequenced input: lung tumor tissue. The receptors derive from a woman aged 50 to 65 with non-small cell lung cancer.

V usage is TRBV11-1 and J usage is TRBJ2-4, with D maybe TRBD1 (5 bases). Trimming took off 4 bases at V and 3 bases at J, with 16 bases between the two ends. The CDR3 has 16 amino acids. The V gene's germline CDR1 is SGHAT and CDR2 FQDESV (reference sequence). CDR3 region: CASSSIPQRGKNIQYF. The CDR3 DNA reads as TGTGCCAGCAGCTCGATACCTCAAAGGGGCAAAAACATTCAGTACTTC.

The gene calls are TRBV20-1 and TRBJ2-7; TRBD1 is a possible D gene (6 bases). This CDR3 is 13 amino acids long. Between the trimmed V and J ends, which lost 8 bases and 2 bases, there was a span of 16 bases. In germline, CDR1 is DFQATT, CDR2 SNEGSKA (reference sequence). The CDR3 loop reads CSTRRTDPYEQYF. The CDR3 DNA reads as TGCAGTACCCGAAGGACAGACCCCTACGAGCAGTACTTC.

As regards this clonotype: Given the absence of the conserved phenylalanine or tryptophan at the CDR3 end, a read error is likely. The DNA is omitted, as the CDR3 cannot be located on it reliably, and the CDR3 follows TCRdb's listing. The V and J genes are TRBV10-3 and TRBJ2-7. Per germline, CDR1 ENHRY and CDR2 SYGVKD. Inclusive of both ends, the CDR3 amounts to 14 amino acids. CDR3 sequence reads: CAISESGSSYEEYL.

This clonotype was seen only once. A much larger clonotype is one base distant, so this may be a read error. This sequence joins TRBV28 and TRBJ1-1; no clear D gene. V gave up 7 bases and J gave up 3 bases, with 15 bases separating them. This CDR3 contains 14 residues. Germline V lookup: CDR1 MDHEN, CDR2 SYDVKM. The DNA of the CDR3 is TGTGCCAGCAACTCCGGGGAGGGTGACACTGAAGCTTTCTTT. Its translation: CASNSGEGDTEAFF.

The chain recombines TRBV11-2 with TRBJ2-1, with 9 bases that match TRBD1. CDR1 and CDR2 from the germline V gene are SGHAT and FQNNGV. V lost 5 bases to trimming and J lost 12 bases; unmatched junction nucleotides: 17. This CDR3 has 16 amino acids. Here the CDR3 reads CASSMEQGQGFTAQFF. The CDR3 nucleotides are TGTGCCAGCAGCATGGAACAGGGACAGGGATTCACTGCGCAGTTCTTC.

Concerning this clonotype itself: One end of the junction does not line up with germline, which may come from a read error. The chain combines TRBV12-3 or TRBV12-4 with TRBJ2-5; D remains unclear. This CDR3 has 14 residues. DNA for the CDR3: TGTGCCAGCAGTTTATTCCGTTTGCAAGACACCCAGTACTTC. Protein product: CASSLFRLQDTQYF.

As concerns this clonotype: Mismatch with germline at one junction end may stem from a read error. The chain uses TRBV11-2 and TRBJ2-1; 9 bases are a match to TRBD2. The CDR3 runs 15 residues. Germline V gives CDR1 SGHAT, CDR2 FQNNGV. Written as DNA, the CDR3 is TGTGTCAGCAGCTTACAATCTAGCGGGAATCATGAGCAGATCTTC. Translation gives CVSSLQSSGNHEQIF. The full variable domain, in which reference TRBV11-2 and TRBJ2-1 provide the parts outside the CDR3, is EAGVAQSPRYKIIEKRQSVAFWCNPISGHATLYWYQQILGQGPKLLIQFQNNGVVDDSQLPKDRFSAERLKGVDSTLKIQPAKLEDSAVYLCVSSLQSSGNHEQIFGPGTRLTVL.

The rearrangement uses TRBV20-1 and TRBJ2-1, with D perhaps matching TRBD2 (5 bases). The CDR3 extends over 15 amino acids. V lost 3 bases and J lost 4, with 16 bases in between. CDR1 and CDR2 from the germline V gene are DFQATT and SNEGSKA (reference sequence). CDR3 loop: CSASNGIVSYNEQFF. In nucleotides, the CDR3 is TGCAGTGCTAGTAACGGGATCGTCTCATACAATGAGCAGTTCTTC.

Points on this clonotype: At one of its ends the junction is not consistent with the germline gene, which may arise from a read error. The chain employs TRBV4-1 and TRBJ2-3, with a possible D match to TRBD2 (6 bases). The CDR3 extends over 15 amino acids. CDR1 and CDR2 (germline): MGHRA, YSYEKL. This chain's CDR3 is CTSSQVRDFTDTQYF. CDR3 nucleotides: TGCACCAGCAGCCAAGTGAGGGACTTCACAGATACGCAGTATTTC.

The chain is built from TRBV12-3 or TRBV12-4 and TRBJ2-2; D is undetermined. This CDR3 has 11 residues. The V and J ends lost 2 bases and 14 bases respectively, with 9 bases between them. This chain's CDR3 is CASSLPEELFF. The CDR3 bases are TGTGCCAGCAGTTTACCCGAGGAACTGTTTTTT.

The sample holds one count of this clonotype. Mismatch with germline at one junction end may stem from a read error. The rearrangement links TRBV10-3 to TRBJ2-3, with D possibly called TRBD1 or TRBD2 (6 bases each). Germline loops: CDR1 ENHRY, CDR2 SYGVKD. The CDR3 extends over 13 amino acids. The DNA for the CDR3 is TGTGCCACCTACGGGAGACAGGAAGATGCGCAGTATTTT. Translated, it gives CATYGRQEDAQYF.

This clonotype was counted only a few times. The genes are TRBV29-1 and TRBJ2-7; 11 positions match TRBD2. The CDR3 has 14 amino acids. Germline CDR1 and CDR2: SQVTM and ANQGSEA. V trimming: 5 bases; J trimming: 5 bases; junction bases outside the gene matches: 8. The CDR3 nucleotides are TGCAGCGTTATACTAGCGGGAGCTTTCCACGAGCAGTACTTC. Residues: CSVILAGAFHEQYF.

The J gene is TRBJ2-7, the V gene TRBV20-1; 7 nucleotides line up with TRBD1. The CDR3 extends over 13 amino acids. Germline loops: CDR1 DFQATT, CDR2 SNEGSKA (reference sequence). The DNA for the CDR3 is TGCAGAGTAGGGGGCCCCTGGACCCACGAGCAGTACTTC. Its protein product is CRVGGPWTHEQYF.

There are many counts of this clonotype. The junction differs from germline at one of its ends, possibly a read error. Written as DNA, the CDR3 is TGCGCCAGCAGCCAAGAGTACACCGGGGGGCTGTTTTTT. Translating gives CASSQEYTGGLFF. J is TRBJ2-2 and V is TRBV4-1; TRBD2 might be the D (6 bases). Germline lookup yields CDR1 MGHRA and CDR2 YSYEKL. The CDR3 length is 13 residues.

The J gene is TRBJ2-7, the V gene TRBV2; D not certain. The V end was cut by 6 bases, the J end by 2 bases, with 11 bases between. CDR1 and CDR2 from the germline V gene are SNHLY and FYNNEI. The CDR3 covers 13 residues. The CDR3: CASSAQDAYEQYF. The CDR3 nucleotides are TGTGCCAGCAGCGCACAAGATGCCTACGAGCAGTACTTC. Drawing the rest from reference TRBV2 and TRBJ2-7, the complete variable domain is EPEVTQTPSHQVTQMGQEVILRCVPISNHLYFYWYRQILGQKVEFLVSFYNNEISEKSEIFDDQFSVERPDGSNFTLKIRSTKLEDSAMYFCASSAQDAYEQYFGPGTRLTVT.

On this clonotype itself: This may be a read error, as it is one base from a much larger clone. The gene calls are TRBV28 and TRBJ1-5, with TRBD1 matching 7 bases. Losses at the gene ends were 4 bases for V and 0 bases for J; bases not matched to a gene: 12. Germline CDR1 MDHEN, CDR2 SYDVKM. The CDR3 is 18 amino acids. As DNA, the CDR3 is TGTGCCAGCAGTTCCCCCCTGACAGGGCTCCTTAGCAATCAGCCCCAGCATTTT. Translation: CASSSPLTGLLSNQPQHF.

This clonotype has only one observation. The V call is TRBV13, the J call TRBJ2-1; tentatively, D is TRBD2 (5 bases). The closer fit of TRBJ2-7 to the DNA end suggests the J call may be wrong. Germline values: CDR1 PRHDT, CDR2 FYEKMQ (reference sequence). The CDR3 runs 16 residues. CDR3 sequence (DNA): TGTGCCAGCAGCGTTAGTGGGAGAGAGTACTACAATGAGCAGTACTTC. Translated: CASSVSGREYYNEQYF.

The CDR3 sequence: CASSLAYDTYNEQFF. CDR3 DNA: TGTGCCAGCAGCTTGGCGTATGATACCTACAATGAGCAGTTCTTC. J is TRBJ2-1 and V is TRBV7-3; D is undetermined. V was pared by 3 bases and J by 2 bases, with 11 bases between. Germline V gene sequence: CDR1 SGHTA, CDR2 FQGTGA. The CDR3 has 15 residues.

This clonotype has a count of ten or more. The chain has TRBV11-2 and TRBJ2-1; no firm D call. V was pared by 0 bases and J by 7 bases, with 10 bases between. CDR1 and CDR2 (germline): SGHAT, FQNNGV. The CDR3 is 14 amino acids. CDR3 DNA sequence: TGTGCCAGCAGCTTAGAGGTGGCCAGTAATGAGCAGTTCTTC. Amino acids: CASSLEVASNEQFF.

V gene TRBV30 combines with J gene TRBJ1-2; D might be TRBD1 (6 bases). The CDR3 contains 14 residues. From germline, CDR1 is GTSNPN and CDR2 SVGIG (reference sequence). Trimming pared 6 bases from V and 6 bases from J, leaving 20 bases between. The CDR3 here is CACSRTGGLDGYTF. CDR3 nucleotides: TGTGCCTGCAGTAGGACGGGGGGCTTGGATGGCTACACCTTC.

To note about this clonotype: Mismatch with germline at one junction end may stem from a read error. The chain employs TRBV11-2 and TRBJ1-1; 9 bases align to TRBD1. The CDR3 loop spans 14 amino acids. CDR1 and CDR2 from the germline V gene are SGHAT and FQNNGV. CDR3 loop: CASSFLDRGTGAFF. For the CDR3, the DNA is TGTGCCAGCAGCTTTTTGGACAGGGGCACCGGAGCTTTTTTC.

J is TRBJ1-4 and V is TRBV6-5; no firm D call. CDR1 is MNHEY and CDR2 is SVGAGI in the germline V gene. With 0 bases removed from V and 4 bases from J, the gap between germline ends came to 24 bases. The CDR3 runs 20 residues. CDR3 DNA: TGTGCCAGCAGTTACTCGATGGGCCTCGAGACAAGGCCTCTTAATGAAAAACTGTTTTTT. It translates to CASSYSMGLETRPLNEKLFF.

This clonotype has just a few counts. This may arise from a read error, as a much more abundant clone is one base away. This sequence joins TRBV4-1 and TRBJ2-4; 8 bases map to TRBD2. There are 13 residues in the CDR3. The V gene's germline CDR1 is MGHRA and CDR2 YSYEKL. Here the CDR3 reads CANSQEYSGGTHF. DNA of the CDR3: TGCGCCAACAGCCAAGAGTATTCGGGAGGGACCCACTTC.